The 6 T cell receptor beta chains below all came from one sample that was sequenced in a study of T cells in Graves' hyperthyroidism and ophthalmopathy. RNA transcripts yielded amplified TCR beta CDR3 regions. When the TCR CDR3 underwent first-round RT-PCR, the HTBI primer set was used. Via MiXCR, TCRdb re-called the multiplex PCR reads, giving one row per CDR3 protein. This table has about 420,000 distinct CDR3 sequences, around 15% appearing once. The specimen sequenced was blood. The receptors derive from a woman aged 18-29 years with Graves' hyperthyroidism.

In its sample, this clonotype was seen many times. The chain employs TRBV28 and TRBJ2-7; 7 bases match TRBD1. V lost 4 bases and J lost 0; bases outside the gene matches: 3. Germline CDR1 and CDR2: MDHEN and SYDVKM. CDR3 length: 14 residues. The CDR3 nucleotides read TGTGCCAGCAGTTACAGGGGACCCTCCTACGAGCAGTACTTC. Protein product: CASSYRGPSYEQYF. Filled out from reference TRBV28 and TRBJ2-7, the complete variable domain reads DVKVTQSSRYLVKRTGEKVFLECVQDMDHENMFWYRQDPGLGLRLIYFSYDVKMKEKGDIPEGYSVSREKKERFSLILESASTNQTSMYLCASSYRGPSYEQYFGPGTRLTVT.

The chain's CDR3 is CASSVTGIDEQYF. The CDR3 region has the DNA TGTGCCAGCAGCGTGACAGGGATCGACGAGCAGTACTTC. This chain joins TRBV9 and TRBJ2-7; 7 nucleotides agree with TRBD1. There are 13 residues in the CDR3. Germline V gene lookup returns CDR1 SGDLS and CDR2 YYNGEE. Germline trimming cut 2 bases from V and 5 bases from J; bases unmatched to any gene: 4.

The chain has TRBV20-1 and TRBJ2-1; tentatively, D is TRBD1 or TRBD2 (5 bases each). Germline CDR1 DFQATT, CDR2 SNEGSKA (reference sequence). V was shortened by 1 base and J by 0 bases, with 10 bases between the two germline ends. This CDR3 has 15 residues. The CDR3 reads CSARGGITSYNEQFF. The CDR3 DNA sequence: TGCAGTGCTAGAGGGGGGATAACCTCCTACAATGAGCAGTTCTTC.

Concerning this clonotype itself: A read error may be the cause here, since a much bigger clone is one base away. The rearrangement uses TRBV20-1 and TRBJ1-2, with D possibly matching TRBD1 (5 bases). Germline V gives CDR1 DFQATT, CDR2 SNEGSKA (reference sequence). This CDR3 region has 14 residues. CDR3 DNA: TGCAGTGCTAGGCCCCAGGGAGGAGGCTATAGCTACACCTTC. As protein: CSARPQGGGYSYTF.

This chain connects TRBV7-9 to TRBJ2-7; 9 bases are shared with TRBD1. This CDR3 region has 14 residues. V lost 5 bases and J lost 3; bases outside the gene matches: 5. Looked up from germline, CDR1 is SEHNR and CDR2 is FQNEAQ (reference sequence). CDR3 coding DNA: TGTGCCAGCAGCGGGCCGACAGGGGGCTACGAGCAGTACTTC. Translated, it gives CASSGPTGGYEQYF.

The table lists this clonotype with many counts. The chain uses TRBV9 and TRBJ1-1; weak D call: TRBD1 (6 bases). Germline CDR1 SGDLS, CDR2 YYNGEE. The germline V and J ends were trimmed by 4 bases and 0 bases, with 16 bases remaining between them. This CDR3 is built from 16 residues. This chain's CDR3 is CASSLLQGGMNTEAFF. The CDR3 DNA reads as TGTGCCAGCAGCCTCCTACAGGGAGGTATGAACACTGAAGCTTTCTTT.